The clone carrying this TCR beta chain was observed at least ten times. Its matching antigen is unknown. The sample belongs to a study of early T cells in non-severe SARS-CoV-2 infection. Overall study: Bulk RNA taken from unsorted whole blood was sequenced, leaving chains unpaired. Notes on the study in general: Missing private and CD4 specificities, VDJdb matching favored anti-spike CD8 responses.

CDR3 length: 13 residues. Trimming took 3 bases from V and 2 from J, leaving 8 bases between them. The germline V gene encodes CDR1 SQVTM and CDR2 ANQGSEA. Unique molecular identifiers (one per individual cDNA molecule) were attached. MiXCR, run by TCRdb on the 5' RACE reads, gives a single entry per CDR3 protein. The sample shows 45,000 or so distinct CDR3 sequences, about 4% of them seen only once. The TCR comes from an adult who was a healthcare worker with PCR-confirmed SARS-CoV-2 infection or an uninfected control (not recorded which). The J gene is TRBJ1-3, the V gene TRBV29-1; D gene uncertain. Sequences were obtained from whole blood. The CDR3 protein is CSVDNGAGNTIYF. CDR3 bases: TGCAGCGTTGATAATGGGGCTGGAAACACCATATATTTT.